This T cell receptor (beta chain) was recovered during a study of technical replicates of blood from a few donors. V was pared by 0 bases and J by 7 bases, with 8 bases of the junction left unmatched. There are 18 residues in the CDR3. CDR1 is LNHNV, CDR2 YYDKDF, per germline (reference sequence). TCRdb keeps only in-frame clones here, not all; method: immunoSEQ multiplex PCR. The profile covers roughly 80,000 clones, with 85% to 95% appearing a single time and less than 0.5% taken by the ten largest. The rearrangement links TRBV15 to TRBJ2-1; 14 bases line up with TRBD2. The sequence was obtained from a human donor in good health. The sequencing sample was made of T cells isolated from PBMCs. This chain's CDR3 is CATSREGTSGSPGNEQFF. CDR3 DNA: TGTGCCACCAGCAGAGAAGGGACTAGCGGGAGTCCCGGAAATGAGCAGTTCTTC.